A selection of T cell receptor beta chains follows, all from one sample in a study of shared clonotypes between healthy human individuals. The assay was immunoSEQ multiplex PCR, and TCRdb's table has in-frame clones only and misses some. Found here are almost 700,000 clones, 92% of them singletons; the top ten hold 24%. Source material: naive CD8+ T cells sorted from blood. All receptors come from a man aged 25 to 40 in good health. Both conserved end residues are trimmed from each CDR3. The D gene is left open where the match is weak. Size tells how often a clone was seen (once, few, many) or the class of an expanded clone, and some rows leave it out.

13	-	TRBV28	-	TRBJ2-7	ASSDSSGLRYEQY
14	-	TRBV13	-	TRBJ2-7	ASSLVTSGRLYEQY
11	-	TRBV27	TRBD1	TRBJ1-1	ASSPRTGVFDF
11	-	TRBV30	-	TRBJ2-7	AWSVGQVYEQY
12	once	TRBV7-9	-	TRBJ2-5	ASSLDPGQETQY
11	-	TRBV9	-	TRBJ1-5	ASSEGGGQPQH
13	-	TRBV5-6	TRBD2	TRBJ2-1	ASSLRREGPHEQF
16	once	TRBV28	TRBD1	TRBJ1-2	ASSFNLRVGGLSYGYT
12	-	TRBV5-1	-	TRBJ2-7	ASSSRSLGNEQY
13	once	TRBV19	-	TRBJ2-1	ASSSGQRGYNEQF
13	-	TRBV9	TRBD2	TRBJ2-3	ASSVFTGGSDTQY
13	-	TRBV7-9	TRBD1	TRBJ2-2	ASSETGTGFGELF
13	-	TRBV7-6	TRBD2	TRBJ2-1	ASSLYQRENDEQF
11	-	TRBV2	-	TRBJ2-1	ASRTWVYNEQF
11	-	TRBV29-1	-	TRBJ1-2	SVADTLGYGYT
13	-	TRBV7-6	TRBD2	TRBJ2-7	ASSPEVAGGGEQY
12	-	TRBV6-6	TRBD1	TRBJ2-7	ASGLGTGYYEQY
13	once	TRBV25-1	TRBD1	TRBJ2-1	ASREGQGAYNEQF
16	-	TRBV28	TRBD2	TRBJ2-3	ASSSTLAGDPSTDTQY
16	many	TRBV15	-	TRBJ2-4	ATSSEQGSSSGVNIQY
11	-	TRBV2	TRBD1	TRBJ1-1	ASSDRGNTEAF
16	-	TRBV28	TRBD2	TRBJ2-1	ASSLRLAGGPEVNEQF
11	-	TRBV27	-	TRBJ2-7	ASSLLGDSVEY
14	-	TRBV19	TRBD1	TRBJ2-1	ASRSLGTGESNEQF